Sequencing of this T cell receptor (beta chain) was carried out in a study of beta chain features in type 1 diabetes. About the research overall: There were around 110 million sorted cells examined across all samples. Study observations and caveats: Among patients, naive, central memory and Treg TCRB repertoires appeared more similar than among healthy donors.

Reverse transcription of all isolated RNA meant that expressed TCRB transcripts were sequenced. Assay: immunoSEQ multiplex PCR; the TCRdb copy retains only in-frame clones and omits some. The data contain 200,000 to 250,000 clones, 9.6% of them singletons. As for this clone: Its antigen is undetermined.

Sorting based on CD45RO/CCR7/CD25/CD127/CD95/CD27 separated CD4+ naive, central memory, regulatory and stem cell-like memory cells. This CDR3 spans 16 amino acids. The V gene end was trimmed by 5 bases and the J gene end by 7 bases; junction bases not matched to a gene: 10. CDR1 and CDR2 (germline): SGHTA, FQGNSA. The genes are TRBV7-2 and TRBJ1-6; 8 bases are a match to TRBD1. The sequence was obtained from a young woman in good health. Sequenced sample: naive CD4+ T cells from blood. The CDR3 protein is CASSLNQGAANSPLHF. As DNA, the CDR3 is TGTGCCAGCAGCCTCAACCAGGGGGCTGCAAATTCACCCCTCCACTTT. Full variable domain (outside the CDR3, taken from reference TRBV7-2 and TRBJ1-6): GAGVSQSPSNKVTEKGKDVELRCDPISGHTALYWYRQSLGQGLEFLIYFQGNSAPDKSGLPSDRFSAERTGGSVSTLTIQRTQQEDSAVYLCASSLNQGAANSPLHFGNGTRLTVT.